Following are 14 T cell receptor beta chains from one sample sequenced in a study of cytomegalovirus exposure and HLA in healthy donors. PCR was performed using 60 Vbeta and 13 Jbeta primers. Using immunoSEQ multiplex PCR, the repertoire was profiled, and TCRdb retains in-frame clones only, with some absent. Here the sample table reports some 110,000 clones. The sample was PBMCs. The receptors shown here come from a man aged 25 to 40 in good health and CMV-seronegative.

The J gene is TRBJ1-1, the V gene TRBV6-6, with D hard to call. CDR1 and CDR2 from the germline V gene are MNHNY and SVGAGI (reference sequence). The V gene lost 2 bases and the J gene lost 5 bases, with 6 bases spanning the gap. This CDR3 is built from 12 residues. The CDR3 DNA follows: TGTGCCAGCAGTTACGTGGCTACTGAAGCTTTCTTT. This gives the protein CASSYVATEAFF.

The rearrangement joins TRBV28 to TRBJ2-7; a weak D match, TRBD2 (6 bases). Trimming removed 4 bases at V and 5 bases at J, with 21 bases between. CDR1 is MDHEN and CDR2 is SYDVKM in the germline V gene. This CDR3 has 16 residues. In DNA, the CDR3 is TGTGCCAGCAGTTATGGACGACTAGATAAAAGCGACGAGCAGTACTTC. This translates into CASSYGRLDKSDEQYF. Full variable domain (rest looked up from reference TRBV28 and TRBJ2-7): DVKVTQSSRYLVKRTGEKVFLECVQDMDHENMFWYRQDPGLGLRLIYFSYDVKMKEKGDIPEGYSVSREKKERFSLILESASTNQTSMYLCASSYGRLDKSDEQYFGPGTRLTVT.

J is TRBJ1-1 and V is TRBV6-5; the D gene is possibly TRBD1 (6 bases). The CDR3 contains 12 residues. Per germline, CDR1 MNHEY and CDR2 SVGAGI. Trimming shortened V by 4 bases and J by 7 bases, and 10 bases separated the two germline ends. The CDR3 loop reads CASSSGGNEAFF. DNA for the CDR3: TGTGCCAGCAGTTCTGGGGGCAATGAAGCTTTCTTT.

The chain is built from TRBV19 and TRBJ1-1, with 8 positions matching TRBD1. The CDR3 totals 14 residues. The J segment lost 5 bases and the V segment lost 3 bases, leaving 5 bases of the junction unmatched. Germline V gene lookup returns CDR1 LNHDA and CDR2 SQIVND (reference sequence). The chain's CDR3 is CASSMPRGRTEAFF. CDR3 nucleotide sequence: TGTGCCAGTAGTATGCCCAGGGGGCGGACTGAAGCTTTCTTT.

The CDR3 loop is CASSIGFPREDQYF. In DNA form, the CDR3 reads TGTGCCAGTAGTATTGGGTTCCCAAGAGAGGACCAGTACTTC. This chain links TRBV19 with TRBJ2-5; unclear D gene. CDR3 length equals 14 residues. CDR1 and CDR2 from the germline V gene are LNHDA and SQIVND (reference sequence). V was pared by 3 bases and J by 10 bases, with 18 bases between. The variable domain in full, completed from reference TRBV19 and TRBJ2-5, reads DGGITQSPKYLFRKEGQNVTLSCEQNLNHDAMYWYRQDPGQGLRLIYYSQIVNDFQKGDIAEGYSVSREKKESFPLTVTSAQKNPTAFYLCASSIGFPREDQYFGPGTRLLVL.

This chain uses TRBV11-3 with TRBJ2-2; 8 nucleotides align to TRBD1. The CDR3 runs 15 residues. V was clipped by 4 bases and J by 4 bases; unmatched bases: 5. The V gene's germline CDR1 is SGHNT and CDR2 YENEEA. CDR3 bases: TGTGCCAGCAGCTCAGGGGGCGCGTTCACCGGGGAGCTGTTTTTT. This translates into CASSSGGAFTGELFF. The full variable domain, rest sourced from reference TRBV11-3 and TRBJ2-2, is EAGVVQSPRYKIIEKKQPVAFWCNPISGHNTLYWYLQNLGQGPELLIRYENEEAVDDSQLPKDRFSAERLKGVDSTLKIQPAELGDSAVYLCASSSGGAFTGELFFGEGSRLTVL.

V gene TRBV9 combines with J gene TRBJ2-1; 8 positions agree with TRBD2. The CDR3 consists of 16 residues. Germline V CDR1 and CDR2: SGDLS, YYNGEE. V dropped 0 bases and J dropped 7; count of bases not matched to a gene: 9. The DNA for the CDR3 is TGTGCCAGCAGCGTAGCGGGGGGGGAAGGAAGGAATGAGCAGTTCTTC. This sequence encodes CASSVAGGEGRNEQFF. Full variable domain (remainder filled in from reference TRBV9 and TRBJ2-1): DSGVTQTPKHLITATGQRVTLRCSPRSGDLSVYWYQQSLDQGLQFLIQYYNGEERAKGNILERFSAQQFPDLHSELNLSSLELGDSALYFCASSVAGGEGRNEQFFGPGTRLTVL.

The CDR3 coding sequence is TGTGCCAGCAGCTTAGCGCTCGGCGGGGTCTCTGGGGCCAACGTCCTGACTTTC. It specifies CASSLALGGVSGANVLTF. The V and J genes are TRBV7-2 and TRBJ2-6; D possibly corresponds to TRBD2 (6 bases). Trimming took off 0 bases at V and 0 bases at J, with 12 bases between the two ends. This CDR3 is 18 amino acids long. Looked up from germline, CDR1 is SGHTA and CDR2 is FQGNSA. Full variable domain (rest looked up from reference TRBV7-2 and TRBJ2-6): GAGVSQSPSNKVTEKGKDVELRCDPISGHTALYWYRQSLGQGLEFLIYFQGNSAPDKSGLPSDRFSAERTGGSVSTLTIQRTQQEDSAVYLCASSLALGGVSGANVLTFGAGSRLTVL.

CDR3 sequence: CASSLSGARITYEQYF. In nucleotides, the CDR3 is TGTGCCAGCAGCTTGTCGGGTGCCCGGATTACCTACGAGCAGTACTTC. The chain employs TRBV5-6 and TRBJ2-7; D gene unclear. Trimming left V 1 base short and J 2 bases short, with 16 bases between. Germline CDR1 SGHDT, CDR2 YYEEEE. This CDR3 comprises 16 residues.

The V gene is TRBV5-1, the J gene TRBJ1-1, with D possibly TRBD1 on 5 matching bases. CDR1 and CDR2 from the germline V gene are SGHRS and YFSETQ. V was trimmed by 4 bases and J by 0 bases, leaving 7 bases between them. This CDR3 has 13 residues. The DNA for the CDR3 is TGCGCCAGCAGCAGGGGCGTGAACACTGAAGCTTTCTTT. Protein: CASSRGVNTEAFF.

The V call is TRBV18, the J call TRBJ2-5; TRBD1 might be the D (5 bases). The DNA end favors TRBJ2-7, so the J call may be wrong. The CDR3 spans 13 residues. CDR1 is KGHSH, CDR2 LQKENI, per germline. This CDR3 reads CASSPGAPYEQYF. CDR3 DNA: TGTGCCAGCTCACCAGGGGCCCCCTACGAGCAGTACTTC.

The chain uses TRBV5-4 and TRBJ1-4; 7 bases match TRBD1. The CDR3 runs 15 residues. V gave up 4 bases and J gave up 6 bases; unmatched junction bases: 9. The germline gives CDR1 SGHNT, CDR2 YYREEE (reference sequence). For the CDR3, the DNA is TGTGCCAGCAGCGCTCCGGACAGGAACCATGAAAAACTGTTTTTT. It encodes CASSAPDRNHEKLFF.

The rearrangement joins TRBV6-1 to TRBJ1-2, with D possibly matching TRBD1 (5 bases). V was shortened by 1 base and J by 5 bases, with 5 bases between the two germline ends. The CDR3 contains 12 residues. Germline V gene sequence: CDR1 MNHNS, CDR2 SASEGT. CDR3 protein: CASSEEGYGYTF. DNA for the CDR3: TGTGCCAGCAGTGAAGAGGGGTATGGCTACACCTTC.

The chain has TRBV2 and TRBJ2-3; 7 bases agree with TRBD2. V shed 11 bases, J shed 2 bases, and the junction held 13 bases outside the gene matches. Germline V gives CDR1 SNHLY, CDR2 FYNNEI. There are 15 residues in the CDR3. CDR3 protein: CALTRASGHTDTQYF. The CDR3 DNA sequence: TGTGCCCTTACCCGGGCTAGCGGACACACAGATACGCAGTATTTT.